This T cell receptor (beta chain) is from a study of CD8+ T cells in alopecia areata. Whole-study context: Severity scoring for treated patients was based on the percentage of affected scalp area.

Treatment given: oral pan-JAK inhibitor, 5-10 mg twice daily. Following extraction, RNA underwent reverse transcription to cDNA, which served as the sequencing template. TCRdb keeps only in-frame clones here, not all; method: immunoSEQ multiplex PCR. The sample has about 190,000 clones, about 60% seen once. The receptor's source is a human donor with alopecia areata. Sample: CD4+ T cells sorted from blood, taken at week 4, from a patient treated with tofacitinib.

CDR3 nucleotides: TGTGCCTGGACCACGGGACAGGGGAAGAAGGGCCAGTACTTC. The encoded protein is CAWTTGQGKKGQYF. The chain employs TRBV30 and TRBJ2-7; 10 bases agree with TRBD1. V lost 4 bases, J lost 10 bases, and 13 bases stayed unmatched. The CDR3 has 14 amino acids. From germline, CDR1 is GTSNPN and CDR2 SVGIG (reference sequence).